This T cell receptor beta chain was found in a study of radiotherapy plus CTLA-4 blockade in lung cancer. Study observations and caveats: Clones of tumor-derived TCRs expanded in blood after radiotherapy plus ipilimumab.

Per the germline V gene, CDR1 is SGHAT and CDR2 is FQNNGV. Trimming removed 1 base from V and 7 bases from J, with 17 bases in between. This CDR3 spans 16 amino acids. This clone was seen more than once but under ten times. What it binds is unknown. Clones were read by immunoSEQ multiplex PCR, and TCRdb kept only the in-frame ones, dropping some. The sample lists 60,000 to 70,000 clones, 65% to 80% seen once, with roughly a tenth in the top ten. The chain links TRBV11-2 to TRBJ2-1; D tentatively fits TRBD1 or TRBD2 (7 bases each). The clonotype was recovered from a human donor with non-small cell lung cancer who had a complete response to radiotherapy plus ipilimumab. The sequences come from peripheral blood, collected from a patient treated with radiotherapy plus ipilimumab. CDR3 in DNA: TGTGCCAGCAGCTTAGGCAGGGGGGGACGGAAAAATGAGCAGTTCTTC. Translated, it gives CASSLGRGGRKNEQFF.